The 5 T cell receptor beta chains listed next were all sequenced from one sample in a study of vaccination effects on CD4 cells after COVID-19. TCRdb keeps only in-frame clones here, not all; method: immunoSEQ multiplex PCR. Of tens of thousands of clones in the sample, about two thirds were seen once. Sequencing in the ViraFEST assay came after antigen-specific CD4+ T cells had been expanded with viral peptide pools, which were used to stimulate PBMC. Subsequent to 10 days of culture, CD4+ T cells were isolated. No vaccinee had earlier SARS-CoV-2 infection, and nucleocapsid antibodies were negative. Their recognized antigens are unknown. The specimen was CD4+ T cells from PBMCs cultured with SARS-CoV-2 spike peptides, collected before COVID-19 vaccination. The receptors were sampled from a human donor who received a COVID-19 vaccine.

The sample holds a few counts of this clone. The chain recombines TRBV10-3 with TRBJ2-2; D is undetermined. V lost 2 bases, J lost 2 bases, and 3 bases lay in between. Looked up from germline, CDR1 is ENHRY and CDR2 is SYGVKD. The CDR3 totals 13 residues. CDR3 in amino acids: CAISEENTGELFF. CDR3 nucleotide sequence: TGTGCCATCAGTGAGGAAAACACCGGGGAGCTGTTTTTT.

The chain uses TRBV11-2 and TRBJ1-4; D unclear. Trimming took off 3 bases at V and 4 bases at J, with 9 bases between the two ends. The CDR3 runs to 14 residues. The germline V gene encodes CDR1 SGHAT and CDR2 FQNNGV. This CDR3 reads CASSLASYNEKLFF. CDR3 coding DNA: TGTGCCAGCAGCTTGGCAAGCTATAATGAAAAACTGTTTTTT.

The chain uses TRBV4-1 and TRBJ2-1, with D maybe TRBD2 (6 bases). The germline V and J ends were trimmed by 1 base and 3 bases, with 16 bases remaining between them. CDR1 MGHRA and CDR2 YSYEKL come from the germline V gene. CDR3 length equals 17 residues. The DNA for the CDR3 is TGCGCCAGCAGCCAAGGTTCGGCGGGGATGATCTACAATGAGCAGTTCTTC. Translating gives CASSQGSAGMIYNEQFF.

This clone has more than one count but fewer than ten. J is TRBJ1-2 and V is TRBV5-4; TRBD1 matches 8 bases. The CDR3 extends over 13 amino acids. In germline, CDR1 is SGHNT, CDR2 YYREEE (reference sequence). V was pared by 5 bases and J by 4 bases, with 4 bases of the junction left unmatched. The CDR3: CASSSDRGYGYTF. CDR3 in DNA: TGTGCCAGCAGTTCTGACAGGGGCTATGGCTACACCTTC.

The J gene is TRBJ2-7, the V gene TRBV7-2; D is tentatively TRBD1 or TRBD2 (5 bases each). CDR3 size: 14 residues. Deletions cut 6 bases from V and 1 base from J, with 13 bases between. Germline V gives CDR1 SGHTA, CDR2 FQGNSA. The CDR3 coding sequence is TGTGCCAGCAGGTCACCGGGACGGTCCTACGAGCAGTACTTC. It encodes CASRSPGRSYEQYF.